This is a list of T cell receptor beta chains from one sample in a study of cytomegalovirus exposure and HLA in healthy donors. The data were produced by immunoSEQ multiplex PCR, yet TCRdb's version contains in-frame clones alone and is incomplete. This table holds approximately 160,000 clones, approximately 77% found once. The specimen was PBMCs. The receptor source for this set is a male donor in good health and CMV-seropositive. CDR3s include the opening cysteine and the closing phenylalanine or tryptophan. The D gene is left open where the match is weak.

TRBD2 | TRBJ2-3 | TRBV4-3 | CASSQILSPSGDTQYF
TRBD1 | TRBJ1-2 | TRBV9 | CASSPRLTGQGGYTF
TRBD2 | TRBJ2-2 | TRBV4-1 | CASSPKRGNTGELFF
TRBD2 | TRBJ2-1 | TRBV7-3 | CASSLTRLAGDSYNEQFF
- | TRBJ2-7 | TRBV30 | CAWSVQGRGARFYEQYF
- | TRBJ2-3 | TRBV2 | CASSAWGGGTDTQYF
TRBD2 | TRBJ2-5 | TRBV30 | CAWRRGTSGARETQYF
- | TRBJ1-3 | TRBV7-9 | CASSSMGGENTIYF
TRBD1 | TRBJ1-4 | TRBV2 | CASSRTGGLLNEKRFF
TRBD1 | TRBJ1-2 | TRBV7-2 | CASTLGGTGRRYYGYTF
TRBD1 | TRBJ2-6 | TRBV19 | CASSIDLPGQGYSGANVLTF
- | TRBJ2-7 | TRBV10-1 | CASSESSYEQYF
- | TRBJ1-5 | TRBV15 | CATSRDRWADQPQHF
- | TRBJ1-1 | TRBV5-8 | CASSLRGVNTEAFF
- | TRBJ2-1 | TRBV2 | CASTQGRGISYNEQFF
- | TRBJ1-3 | TRBV10-3 | CAISPYHLRPKRRGIYF
- | TRBJ1-2 | TRBV29-1 | CSDLDRTYGYTF
- | TRBJ1-1 | TRBV27 | CASSALGSTEAFF
TRBD1 | TRBJ1-6 | TRBV23-1 | CASSLPGTANSPLHF
TRBD1 | TRBJ2-1 | TRBV7-8 | CASSQTGVGFYNEQFF
- | TRBJ2-7 | TRBV7-6 | CASSSLDRKGVTYEQYF
- | TRBJ2-2 | TRBV5-1 | CASSLGTTNTGELFF
- | TRBJ1-1 | TRBV28 | CASSYGRGMNTEAFF
- | TRBJ1-5 | TRBV5-1 | CASSPDEGSNQPQHF
- | TRBJ1-6 | TRBV7-9 | CASSLVRTSGSYNSPLHF
- | TRBJ1-4 | TRBV11-2 | CASSLGQGAEKLFF
- | TRBJ2-6 | TRBV19 | CASSIDGSSGANVLTF
- | TRBJ2-7 | TRBV6-6 | CASSYGAAAYEQYF
TRBD1 | TRBJ1-2 | TRBV25-1 | CANTVERDRGSYGYTF
TRBD1 | TRBJ2-7 | TRBV11-2 | CASSLGQGAYEQYF
- | TRBJ1-5 | TRBV30 | CAWSPAWVRQPQHF
TRBD2 | TRBJ2-5 | TRBV9 | CASSVGGTSGGYQETQYF
TRBD1 | TRBJ1-5 | TRBV11-2 | CASSTGTGGRNQPQHF
TRBD1 | TRBJ1-4 | TRBV5-4 | CASSGGTGGSEGKLSF
TRBD2 | TRBJ2-1 | TRBV9 | CASSVVAGGDNEQFF
TRBD2 | TRBJ2-5 | TRBV30 | CAWSGERGAILETQYF
- | TRBJ2-7 | TRBV6-6 | CASSLTGSPYEQYF
- | TRBJ1-1 | TRBV5-4 | CASSLGSTEAFF
TRBD1 | TRBJ1-3 | TRBV19 | CASSTGQGRGNTIYF
TRBD2 | TRBJ2-3 | TRBV5-1 | CASSLFLGGGGAPDTQYF
TRBD1 | TRBJ2-7 | TRBV5-5 | CASSSAGGSWEQYF
TRBD1 | TRBJ1-5 | TRBV6-5 | CASSRRQGYQPQHF
TRBD2 | TRBJ2-7 | TRBV6-5 | CASSSTSGGLRYEQYF
TRBD2 | TRBJ2-1 | TRBV9 | CASSISGGSLYEQFF
- | TRBJ1-3 | TRBV4-3 | CASSQHGSGWSSGNTIYF
- | TRBJ1-3 | TRBV21-1 | CASSNTGGGNTIYF
- | TRBJ2-1 | TRBV7-3 | CASSLRFGGSTGYNEQFF
- | TRBJ1-1 | TRBV2 | CASVRSTATQGAFF
TRBD1 | TRBJ1-1 | TRBV27 | CASSLYRGGTEAFF
TRBD1 | TRBJ1-2 | TRBV2 | CASSEDRGTNGYTF
- | TRBJ1-4 | TRBV9 | CASSPQTGRGNEKLFF
- | TRBJ2-6 | TRBV5-8 | CARRWGRASISGANVLTF
- | TRBJ1-1 | TRBV5-6 | CASRAGMNTEAFF